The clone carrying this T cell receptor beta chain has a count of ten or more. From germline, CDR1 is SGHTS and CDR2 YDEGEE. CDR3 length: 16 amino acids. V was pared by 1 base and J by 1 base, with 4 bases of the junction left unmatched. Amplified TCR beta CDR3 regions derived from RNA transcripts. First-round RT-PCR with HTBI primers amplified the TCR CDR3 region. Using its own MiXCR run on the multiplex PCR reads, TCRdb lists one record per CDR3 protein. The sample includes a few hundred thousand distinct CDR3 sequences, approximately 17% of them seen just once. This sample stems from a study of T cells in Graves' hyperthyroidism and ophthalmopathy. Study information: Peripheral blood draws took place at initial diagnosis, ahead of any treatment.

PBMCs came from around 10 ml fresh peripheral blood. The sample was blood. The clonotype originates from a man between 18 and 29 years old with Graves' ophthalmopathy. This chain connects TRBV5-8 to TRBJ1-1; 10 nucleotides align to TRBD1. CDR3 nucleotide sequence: TGTGCCAGCAGCTTGATGACAGGGGGCCGGAACACTGAAGCTTTCTTT. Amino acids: CASSLMTGGRNTEAFF.